Listed here are 24 T cell receptor beta chains from one sample, sequenced in a study of OX40 agonist ivuxolimab in advanced cancers. TCRdb's copy holds only in-frame clones and misses some; the assay was immunoSEQ multiplex PCR. The sample contains about 80,000 clones, over 80% of which appear only once. Sequencing was performed on CD4+ or CD8+ T cells sorted from blood, taken in a trial of the OX40 agonist ivuxolimab. The origin of the receptors is an adult with an advanced solid tumor such as melanoma, head and neck, liver or kidney cancer.

This clone has only one observation. The chain combines TRBV19 with TRBJ2-7; the D gene is possibly TRBD2 (5 bases). Trimming removed 6 bases from V and 4 bases from J, with 10 bases in between. The CDR3 extends over 12 amino acids. CDR1 is LNHDA, CDR2 SQIVND, per germline (reference sequence). The CDR3 region has the DNA TGTGCCAGTAGCTCTAGAGGGTACGAGCAGTACTTC. Protein: CASSSRGYEQYF.

The chain recombines TRBV13 with TRBJ1-1; 8 nucleotides agree with TRBD1. Germline V gene lookup returns CDR1 PRHDT and CDR2 FYEKMQ (reference sequence). The CDR3 covers 15 residues. Unmatched junction bases numbered 8, after V lost 4 bases and J lost 4 bases. The DNA for the CDR3 is TGTGCCAGCAGCTCGACTCAGACAGGGGCCACTGAAGCTTTCTTT. Translation: CASSSTQTGATEAFF.

This chain connects TRBV5-1 to TRBJ1-4; no reliable D call. CDR3 length: 14 residues. Trimming shortened V by 2 bases and J by 0 bases, and 5 bases separated the two germline ends. Germline CDR1 is SGHRS and CDR2 is YFSETQ. CDR3 region: CASSFSSTNEKLFF. For the CDR3, the DNA is TGCGCCAGCAGCTTTAGCTCAACTAATGAAAAACTGTTTTTT.

The J gene is TRBJ2-7, the V gene TRBV27, with D uncertain. This CDR3 spans 14 amino acids. The germline V and J ends were trimmed by 4 bases and 5 bases, with 15 bases remaining between them. The germline V gene has CDR1 MNHEY and CDR2 SMNVEV (reference sequence). The CDR3 DNA reads as TGTGCCAGCAGTTGGATACACGAGAGCCACGAGCAGTACTTC. Translating it yields CASSWIHESHEQYF.

The chain combines TRBV7-9 with TRBJ2-7; D is perhaps TRBD1 (5 bases). CDR1 and CDR2 (germline): SEHNR, FQNEAQ (reference sequence). Trimming cost V 5 bases and J 1 base, with 9 bases left between them. The CDR3 sequence is 13 residues long. The DNA of the CDR3 is TGTGCCAGCAGCGCGGACACTTCCTACGAGCAGTACTTC. Protein sequence: CASSADTSYEQYF.

The chain joins TRBV19 to TRBJ2-1; tentatively, D is TRBD2 (5 bases). V lost 1 base, J lost 9 bases, and 10 bases lay in between. CDR3 size: 13 residues. Germline CDR1 LNHDA, CDR2 SQIVND (reference sequence). As DNA, the CDR3 is TGTGCCAGTAGTATAGGTGGAGGAAGTGAGCAGTTCTTC. It specifies CASSIGGGSEQFF.

The chain is built from TRBV6-6 and TRBJ1-5; D remains unclear. Between the trimmed V and J ends, which lost 8 bases and 0 bases, there was a span of 14 bases. The V gene's germline CDR1 is MNHNY and CDR2 SVGAGI (reference sequence). The CDR3 extends over 15 amino acids. The CDR3 region has the DNA TGTGCCAGCCAGAACAGCGTTTATAGCAATCAGCCCCAGCATTTT. Translation: CASQNSVYSNQPQHF.

V usage is TRBV25-1 and J usage is TRBJ1-2, with no clear D. Trimming stripped 4 bases from V and 4 bases from J, with 13 bases between. This CDR3 spans 14 amino acids. In germline, CDR1 is MGHDK, CDR2 SYGVNS. CDR3 coding DNA: TGTGCCAGCAGTGGCTCGATTCAGGCCTATGGCTACACCTTC. Residues: CASSGSIQAYGYTF.

The chain carries TRBV11-1 and TRBJ2-7; TRBD1 matches at 9 bases. V lost 8 bases, J lost 2 bases, and 10 bases stayed unmatched. This CDR3 comprises 15 residues. The germline V gene has CDR1 SGHAT and CDR2 FQDESV (reference sequence). CDR3 loop: CASFGPGTGTYEQYF. The DNA for the CDR3 is TGTGCCAGCTTCGGTCCCGGGACAGGGACCTACGAGCAGTACTTC.

This chain joins TRBV19 and TRBJ2-7, with 10 bases aligning to TRBD2. The CDR3 runs to 15 residues. Germline V gene data show CDR1 as LNHDA and CDR2 as SQIVND (reference sequence). J gave up 2 bases and V 5 bases, and 6 bases lay outside the gene matches. The CDR3 is CASSPLAGATYEQYF. CDR3 nucleotide sequence: TGTGCCAGTAGTCCCCTAGCGGGAGCTACCTACGAGCAGTACTTC.

V is TRBV7-3 and J is TRBJ2-3; 11 nucleotides align to TRBD2. The CDR3 runs to 15 residues. CDR1 SGHTA and CDR2 FQGTGA come from the germline V gene. J lost 6 bases, V lost 4 bases, and 6 bases had no gene match. CDR3 amino acids: CASSSTSGETDTQYF. In DNA, the CDR3 is TGTGCCAGCAGCTCGACTAGCGGGGAAACGGATACGCAGTATTTT.

The chain uses TRBV27 and TRBJ1-4, with 7 bases identical to TRBD1. Germline V lookup: CDR1 MNHEY, CDR2 SMNVEV (reference sequence). This CDR3 region has 15 residues. V dropped 8 bases and J dropped 6; count of bases not matched to a gene: 12. This CDR3 is CASGKDQGQYEKLFF. CDR3 DNA sequence: TGTGCCAGCGGAAAAGATCAGGGACAGTATGAAAAACTGTTTTTT.

The chain carries TRBV6-1 and TRBJ1-1; perhaps TRBD1 as D (5 bases). Germline assignment: CDR1 MNHNS and CDR2 SASEGT. CDR3 size: 13 residues. V dropped 6 bases and J dropped 6 bases, with 14 bases sitting between them. The DNA of the CDR3 is TGTGCCAGCAGGCCGGGGCAGCCGCCTGAAGCTTTCTTT. This translates into CASRPGQPPEAFF.

The chain combines TRBV6-4 with TRBJ1-5, with D possibly being TRBD1 (6 bases). Germline V lookup: CDR1 MRHNA, CDR2 SNTAGT. Trimming removed 5 bases from V and 6 bases from J, with 14 bases in between. This CDR3 is built from 14 residues. CDR3 bases: TGTGCCAGCAGTCCGGACCCGGGGGCTCAGCCCCAGCATTTT. This gives the protein CASSPDPGAQPQHF.

The chain links TRBV19 to TRBJ1-1; D is perhaps TRBD1 (5 bases). CDR3 length equals 12 residues. From germline, CDR1 is LNHDA and CDR2 SQIVND (reference sequence). Deletions cut 3 bases from V and 4 bases from J, with 6 bases between. For the CDR3, the DNA is TGTGCCAGTAGTATTGGGGCCACTGAAGCTTTCTTT. Its translation: CASSIGATEAFF. The whole variable domain, remainder taken from reference TRBV19 and TRBJ1-1, is DGGITQSPKYLFRKEGQNVTLSCEQNLNHDAMYWYRQDPGQGLRLIYYSQIVNDFQKGDIAEGYSVSREKKESFPLTVTSAQKNPTAFYLCASSIGATEAFFGQGTRLTVV.

The rearrangement joins TRBV9 to TRBJ2-1, with TRBD2 identical over 10 bases. The length of the CDR3 is 15 residues. V lost 3 bases and J lost 8; bases outside the gene matches: 8. Per germline, CDR1 SGDLS and CDR2 YYNGEE. The CDR3 nucleotides read TGTGCCAGCAGCGCCCAAGCGGGGGGGCGCGATGAGCAGTTCTTC. Its protein is CASSAQAGGRDEQFF.

The chain carries TRBV9 and TRBJ2-6; D uncertain. In germline, CDR1 is SGDLS, CDR2 YYNGEE. CDR3 length: 17 residues. With 3 bases removed from V and 1 base from J, the gap between germline ends came to 14 bases. The CDR3 sequence: CASSGRLVISGANVLTF. The CDR3 DNA reads as TGTGCCAGCAGCGGACGGCTTGTGATTTCTGGGGCCAACGTCCTGACTTTC.

In the case of this clone: The sample contains more than one DNA sequence encoding this CDR3. The gene calls are TRBV27 and TRBJ1-5, with a possible D match to TRBD1 (6 bases). The CDR3 is 15 amino acids. The germline V gene encodes CDR1 MNHEY and CDR2 SMNVEV (reference sequence). The V gene lost 6 bases and the J gene lost 2 bases, with 14 bases spanning the gap. CDR3 loop: CASSLGRGGNQPQHF. The CDR3, as DNA: TGTGCCAGCAGCTTGGGTAGGGGGGGCAATCAGCCCCAGCATTTT.

The chain couples TRBV30 to TRBJ2-2; 11 nucleotides line up with TRBD1. V was pared by 2 bases and J by 1 base, with 3 bases of the junction left unmatched. This CDR3 comprises 16 residues. Germline CDR1 GTSNPN, CDR2 SVGIG (reference sequence). The CDR3 DNA reads as TGTGCCTGGAGTTCAGGGACAGGGGGGAACACCGGGGAGCTGTTTTTT. This codes for CAWSSGTGGNTGELFF. Full variable domain (remainder filled in from reference TRBV30 and TRBJ2-2): SQTIHQWPATLVQPVGSPLSLECTVEGTSNPNLYWYRQAAGRGLQLLFYSVGIGQISSEVPQNLSASRPQDRQFILSSKKLLLSDSGFYLCAWSSGTGGNTGELFFGEGSRLTVL.

V usage is TRBV7-8 and J usage is TRBJ2-2, with 9 bases aligning to TRBD2. Germline CDR1 reads SGHVS; CDR2 reads FQNEAQ. The CDR3 is 19 residues long. The V segment lost 3 bases and the J segment 0 bases; nucleotides outside the gene matches: 11. CDR3 nucleotides: TGTGCCAGCAGCTTCAGACTTGCGGGGGGGACCGCGAACACCGGGGAGCTGTTTTTT. Protein product: CASSFRLAGGTANTGELFF.

V and J are TRBV6-5 and TRBJ2-5; a weak D match, TRBD1 (5 bases). Gene TRBJ2-7 matches the end of the DNA better, so the J call may be wrong. CDR3 length: 13 amino acids. Per germline, CDR1 MNHEY and CDR2 SVGAGI. CDR3 loop: CASSSYQGYEQYF. CDR3 DNA: TGTGCCAGCAGTTCTTACCAGGGCTACGAGCAGTACTTC.

The chain links TRBV19 to TRBJ2-3; D remains unclear. Trimming left V 3 bases short and J 4 bases short, with 5 bases between. This CDR3 is built from 12 residues. Germline V lookup: CDR1 LNHDA, CDR2 SQIVND (reference sequence). CDR3 region: CASSISPDTQYF. The CDR3 DNA reads as TGTGCCAGTAGTATCTCCCCAGATACGCAGTATTTT. Based on the CDR3 plus reference TRBV19 and TRBJ2-3, the full variable domain is DGGITQSPKYLFRKEGQNVTLSCEQNLNHDAMYWYRQDPGQGLRLIYYSQIVNDFQKGDIAEGYSVSREKKESFPLTVTSAQKNPTAFYLCASSISPDTQYFGPGTRLTVL.

The chain has TRBV9 and TRBJ2-7, with TRBD1 identical over 9 bases. This CDR3 spans 14 amino acids. V lost 0 bases, J lost 3 bases, and 1 base stayed unmatched. Germline V CDR1 and CDR2: SGDLS, YYNGEE. The CDR3 sequence: CASSVGTGDYEQYF. The CDR3 bases are TGTGCCAGCAGCGTAGGGACAGGGGACTACGAGCAGTACTTC.

The chain uses TRBV21-1 and TRBJ2-3; the D call of TRBD1 is as the table states it, not checked on the DNA. TRBV21-1 is tagged as a pseudogene. CDR3 length equals 15 residues. CDR3 sequence: CASSKDDSSTDTQYF. The CDR3 DNA follows: TGTGCCAGCAGCAAAGACGACAGTTCCACAGATACGCAGTATTTT.